This TCR beta chain was identified in a study of control samples from healthy donors and cancer patients. The data were produced by immunoSEQ multiplex PCR, yet TCRdb's version contains in-frame clones alone and is incomplete. Counted here are around 110,000 clones, 93% occurring once; the ten biggest clones make up about 2.6%. Losses at the gene ends were 5 bases for V and 5 bases for J; bases not matched to a gene: 6. This CDR3 region has 15 residues. Germline loops: CDR1 MNHEY, CDR2 SMNVEV (reference sequence). Input material: blood. The clonotype originates from a man aged 25 to 40 in good health. The rearrangement uses TRBV27 and TRBJ2-5; the match to TRBD2 covers 12 bases. CDR3 bases: TGTGCCAGCAGTCAACTAGCGGGGGGAATGGAGACCCAGTACTTC. The encoded protein is CASSQLAGGMETQYF.